This T cell receptor (beta chain) comes out of a study of T-cell memory formation after mild COVID-19. Broader study findings: Clones that got smaller from day 15 to 85 had even CD4/CD8, while clones growing later tipped toward CD4+. Some clones that responded were present in memory (sampled pre-infection), which suggests cross-reactive memory joined. SARS-CoV-2 specificity was not confirmed for second-wave clones peaking on day 37.

Turning to this clonotype: Antigen specificity is unknown.

The 5'RACE method, run with constant-segment primers, produced TCR alpha and TCR beta cDNA libraries (carrying sample barcodes and UMIs). In TCRdb, the 5' RACE reads were re-called with MiXCR into one record per CDR3 protein. The data hold about 340,000 distinct CDR3 sequences, with 10% to 15% observed a single time. V was cut by 0 bases and J by 0 bases, with 8 bases left in between. The CDR3 is made up of 15 amino acids. Germline CDR1 and CDR2: SQVTM and ANQGSEA. This chain links TRBV29-1 with TRBJ2-2, with D maybe TRBD2 (5 bases). The receptor's source is a young man who had mild COVID-19 (a few samples of this study predate the infection). Cell type and time point are not known. Sequenced input: PBMCs or a T cell subset sorted from them (not recorded which). In nucleotides, the CDR3 is TGCAGCGTTGAAGATATGAGGGCGAACACCGGGGAGCTGTTTTTT. This translates into CSVEDMRANTGELFF.